Listed here is a single T cell receptor (beta chain). Its target is unknown. These data come from a study of beta chain features in type 1 diabetes. The study, taken as a whole, reports: Fewer junction insertions and more nucleotide deletions appeared in type 1 diabetes patients.

Expressed TCRB transcripts were sequenced because the isolated RNA had all been reverse transcribed beforehand. Using immunoSEQ multiplex PCR, the repertoire was profiled, and TCRdb retains in-frame clones only, with some absent. This table holds 970,000 or so clones, under 20% found once. The CDR3 runs 18 residues. Losses at the gene ends were 1 base for V and 3 bases for J; bases not matched to a gene: 10. Germline lookup yields CDR1 SGHAT and CDR2 FQNNGV. By way of CD45RO/CCR7/CD25/CD127/CD95/CD27, the CD4+ regulatory, stem cell-like memory, central memory and naive cells were sorted. The chain combines TRBV11-2 with TRBJ2-7; 12 positions agree with TRBD2. What was sequenced was naive CD4+ T cells from blood. This receptor was taken from a woman under 30 in good health. CDR3 in amino acids: CASSLVGLAGPVVYEQYF. CDR3 bases: TGTGCCAGCAGCTTAGTTGGACTAGCGGGACCCGTGGTCTACGAGCAGTACTTC. Full variable domain (rest looked up from reference TRBV11-2 and TRBJ2-7): EAGVAQSPRYKIIEKRQSVAFWCNPISGHATLYWYQQILGQGPKLLIQFQNNGVVDDSQLPKDRFSAERLKGVDSTLKIQPAKLEDSAVYLCASSLVGLAGPVVYEQYFGPGTRLTVT.